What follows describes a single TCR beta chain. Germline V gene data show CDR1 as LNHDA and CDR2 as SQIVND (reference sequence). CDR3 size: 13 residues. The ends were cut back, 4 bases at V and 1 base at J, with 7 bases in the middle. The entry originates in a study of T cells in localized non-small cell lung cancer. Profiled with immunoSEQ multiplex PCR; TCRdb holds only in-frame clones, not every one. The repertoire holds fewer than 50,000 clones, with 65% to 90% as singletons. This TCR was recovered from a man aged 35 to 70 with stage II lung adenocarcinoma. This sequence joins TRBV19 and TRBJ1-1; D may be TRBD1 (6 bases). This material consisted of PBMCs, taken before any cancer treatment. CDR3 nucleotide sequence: TGTGCCAGTAGTAAGGGACAGAACACTGAAGCTTTCTTT. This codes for CASSKGQNTEAFF.